This T cell receptor (beta chain) is drawn from a study of blood T cell repertoires in COVID-19. Study background: Some COVID-19 samples were acute and others convalescent; all came from the United States, Italy and Spain. The analysed material was cDNA or gDNA that came from T cells, B-cell-depleted T cells, or PBMCs.

Recruits, aged roughly 18 to 100 years, lived in 25 or so US areas. Cohort assignment relied on participant-reported clinical history. The V gene lost 6 bases and the J gene lost 5 bases, with 12 bases spanning the gap. Per the germline V gene, CDR1 is KGHDR and CDR2 is SFDVKD. The CDR3 contains 14 residues. Repertoires were generated with immunoSEQ multiplex PCR, while TCRdb's copy carries only in-frame clones and drops some. The repertoire includes about 400,000 clones, roughly 87% of them detected once, and roughly 1.9% sits in the top ten. This clonotype originated in a woman aged 40-49 years with acute COVID-19. The specimen was PBMCs or T cells enriched from blood (not recorded which). This sequence joins TRBV24-1 and TRBJ2-2, with a tentative D call TRBD1 (6 bases). The CDR3 nucleotides read TGTGCCACCAGTCGGCCAGGGGTAACCGGGGAGCTGTTTTTT. It translates to CATSRPGVTGELFF.